This TCR beta chain derives from a study of T cell repertoires in cytomegalovirus infection. Germline CDR1 SEHNR, CDR2 FQNEAQ (reference sequence). Trimming stripped 3 bases from V and 0 bases from J, with 18 bases between. This CDR3 comprises 19 residues. TCRdb re-called the reads through MiXCR, storing one row per CDR3 protein. The sample holds around 200,000 distinct CDR3 sequences, roughly a sixth seen once. The chain joins TRBV7-9 to TRBJ1-6; the D gene is possibly TRBD1 (6 bases). This clonotype was obtained from a human donor in good health (CMV status not recorded). Some clones in this sample may be carry-over from other donors' samples. The sequencing input was CD8+ T cells from PBMCs. The CDR3: CASSLDSDVFSSYNSPLHF. Written as DNA, the CDR3 is TGTGCCAGCAGCTTGGACAGCGATGTCTTTAGCTCCTATAATTCACCCCTCCACTTT.